Following are 5 T cell receptor beta chains from one sample sequenced in a study of T cells after yellow fever vaccination. TCRdb processed the 5' RACE reads anew with MiXCR; each CDR3 protein has one entry. The table includes roughly 94,000 distinct CDR3 sequences, 7.5% to 10% detected once. The sample in question was CD8+ T cells not binding an NS4B(214-222) dextramer, sorted from PBMCs, obtained more than 14 days after the first yellow fever vaccination. The receptors were gathered from a young man who received the YFV17D yellow fever vaccine.

The chain uses TRBV29-1 and TRBJ2-5; D unresolved. V lost 0 bases to trimming and J lost 9 bases, with 20 bases between them. This CDR3 comprises 15 residues. Looked up from germline, CDR1 is SQVTM and CDR2 is ANQGSEA. The CDR3 sequence: CSVEEGKDGYGPQYF. As DNA, the CDR3 is TGCAGCGTTGAAGAGGGGAAGGACGGATACGGCCCCCAGTACTTC.

This chain links TRBV4-1 with TRBJ2-1, with TRBD1 identical over 11 bases. This CDR3 has 17 amino acids. CDR1 and CDR2 (germline): MGHRA, YSYEKL. Trimming removed 4 bases from V and 8 bases from J; junction bases left unmatched: 13. CDR3 in DNA: TGCGCCAGCAGCCCCCTCATTGGCGGGACAGGGGGACATGAGCAGTTCTTC. Protein sequence: CASSPLIGGTGGHEQFF.

This clonotype was seen a few times. V and J are TRBV10-3 and TRBJ2-5; maybe TRBD2 (7 bases). From germline, CDR1 is ENHRY and CDR2 SYGVKD. Trimming removed 2 bases at V and 4 bases at J, with 14 bases between. The length of the CDR3 is 15 residues. The CDR3 DNA reads as TGTGCCATCAGTGAGGGGGCGGGGGCGGGAGAGACCCAGTACTTC. Its protein product is CAISEGAGAGETQYF.

The chain is built from TRBV5-1 and TRBJ2-5; the D is unclear. Germline values: CDR1 SGHRS, CDR2 YFSETQ. Trimming left V 3 bases short and J 3 bases short, with 18 bases between. CDR3 length equals 16 residues. The CDR3 is CASSSTRALGKETQYF. CDR3 in DNA: TGCGCCAGCAGCTCTACCCGGGCCCTGGGTAAAGAGACCCAGTACTTC.

This clonotype showed up just a few times. V and J are TRBV6-5 and TRBJ1-1, with D maybe TRBD1 (6 bases). Germline CDR1 MNHEY, CDR2 SVGAGI. There are 15 residues in the CDR3. Trimming shortened V by 4 bases and J by 3 bases, and 15 bases separated the two germline ends. Here the CDR3 reads CASSSQGWGDTEAFF. The CDR3 DNA follows: TGTGCCAGCAGTTCACAGGGATGGGGGGACACTGAAGCTTTCTTT.